Here is one TCR beta chain with its context. The source of the sample is a study of cytomegalovirus exposure and HLA in healthy donors. The PCR employed 60 Vbeta primers together with 13 Jbeta primers. Libraries were prepared by immunoSEQ multiplex PCR; TCRdb keeps only in-frame clonotypes and omits some of them. The table includes 150,000 to 250,000 clones, 65% to 90% detected once. Germline values: CDR1 SGHNT, CDR2 YYREEE (reference sequence). CDR3 length: 13 residues. V was cut by 4 bases and J by 2 bases, with 10 bases left in between. The chain has TRBV5-4 and TRBJ2-7, with D possibly being TRBD1 (5 bases). Input material: PBMCs. The TCR sequence derives from a woman aged 45-65 years in good health and CMV-seronegative. Here the CDR3 reads CASSQGFAYEQYF. CDR3 DNA: TGTGCCAGCAGCCAGGGATTTGCCTACGAGCAGTACTTC.